One sample yielded the 29 T cell receptor beta chains listed below, sequenced in a study of control samples from healthy donors and cancer patients. The table came from immunoSEQ multiplex PCR; TCRdb's copy has only in-frame clones and leaves some out. The sample shows some 120,000 clones, 93% of them seen only once. The sample comprised blood. The receptors were sampled from a man aged 30-40 years in good health.

CDR3 sequence (DNA): TGTGCCAGCAGTGAATCTCCTCAAGAGACCCAGTACTTC. Its protein is CASSESPQETQYF. This chain uses TRBV6-1 with TRBJ2-5; unclear D gene. Germline CDR1 MNHNS, CDR2 SASEGT. V was trimmed by 2 bases and J by 2 bases, leaving 6 bases between them. CDR3 length equals 13 residues.

This clone was seen a single time. This rearrangement joins TRBV7-9 to TRBJ2-2; perhaps TRBD2 as D (6 bases). The CDR3 spans 14 residues. The V gene's germline CDR1 is SEHNR and CDR2 FQNEAQ (reference sequence). Deletions cut 3 bases from V and 6 bases from J, with 11 bases between. Written as DNA, the CDR3 is TGTGCCAGCAGCTTTTCGGGGGTTCCCGGGGAGCTGTTTTTT. This codes for CASSFSGVPGELFF.

This clone is a singleton in its sample. V and J are TRBV19 and TRBJ2-1, with a weak D call TRBD2 (5 bases). CDR1 is LNHDA, CDR2 SQIVND, per germline (reference sequence). The CDR3 spans 14 residues. The V gene lost 3 bases and the J gene lost 9 bases, with 15 bases spanning the gap. CDR3 region: CASSMWTGVGEQFF. CDR3 sequence (DNA): TGTGCCAGTAGTATGTGGACCGGGGTGGGTGAGCAGTTCTTC.

The rearrangement uses TRBV6-4 and TRBJ1-6, with D maybe TRBD1 (5 bases). Germline V gives CDR1 MRHNA, CDR2 SNTAGT. V lost 4 bases and J 6 bases, leaving 13 bases between the germline ends. This CDR3 has 15 residues. This chain's CDR3 is CASSGQNGGNSPLHF. The CDR3 coding sequence is TGTGCCAGCAGTGGACAAAACGGGGGTAATTCACCCCTCCACTTT.

The chain combines TRBV15 with TRBJ2-1; D uncertain. This CDR3 region has 15 residues. The germline V and J ends were trimmed by 0 bases and 4 bases, with 10 bases remaining between them. Looked up from germline, CDR1 is LNHNV and CDR2 is YYDKDF (reference sequence). The DNA for the CDR3 is TGTGCCACCAGCAGAGACTACCAAACGTACAATGAGCAGTTCTTC. It specifies CATSRDYQTYNEQFF.

The chain is built from TRBV6-2 or TRBV6-3 and TRBJ1-2; D call uncertain. Germline V gene data show CDR1 as MNHEY and CDR2 as SVGEGT. V lost 3 bases and J 6 bases, leaving 20 bases between the germline ends. There are 16 residues in the CDR3. The CDR3, as DNA: TGTGCCAGCAGTTATGTGAATGAGGGATCCCGGGATGGCTACACCTTC. It translates to CASSYVNEGSRDGYTF.

The genes are TRBV4-1 and TRBJ1-2, with D hard to call. CDR1 and CDR2 (germline): MGHRA, YSYEKL. V lost 7 bases and J lost 3, with 15 bases in between. The CDR3 length is 14 residues. For the CDR3, the DNA is TGCGCCAGCACCAAAACGGAGGCGGACTATGGCTACACCTTC. Its translation is CASTKTEADYGYTF.

The chain combines TRBV2 with TRBJ1-1; maybe TRBD1 (5 bases). The V end was cut by 9 bases, the J end by 3 bases, with 11 bases between. The CDR3 contains 12 residues. The germline CDR1 and CDR2 sequences are SNHLY and FYNNEI. The CDR3 reads CARLGQDTEAFF. Written as DNA, the CDR3 is TGTGCCAGATTGGGGCAGGACACTGAAGCTTTCTTT. Full variable domain (missing parts from reference TRBV2 and TRBJ1-1): EPEVTQTPSHQVTQMGQEVILRCVPISNHLYFYWYRQILGQKVEFLVSFYNNEISEKSEIFDDQFSVERPDGSNFTLKIRSTKLEDSAMYFCARLGQDTEAFFGQGTRLTVV.

This chain uses TRBV21-1 with TRBJ2-1. TRBV21-1 is a pseudogene segment. The CDR3 runs to 14 residues. The chain's CDR3 is CASSKAVDLNEQFF. The DNA for the CDR3 is TGTGCCAGCAGCAAAGCAGTGGACCTCAATGAGCAGTTCTTC.

This sequence joins TRBV25-1 and TRBJ2-1; 10 nucleotides align to TRBD2. With 2 bases clipped from V and 4 bases from J, the junction kept 11 bases outside the gene matches. This CDR3 has 18 amino acids. Per the germline V gene, CDR1 is MGHDK and CDR2 is SYGVNS. This CDR3 reads CASSEVGSGGLRYNEQFF. In nucleotides, the CDR3 is TGTGCCAGCAGTGAAGTTGGTAGCGGGGGGCTCAGATACAATGAGCAGTTCTTC.

The chain joins TRBV5-4 to TRBJ2-5, with D maybe TRBD1 (6 bases). The CDR3 runs 14 residues. Germline V CDR1 and CDR2: SGHNT, YYREEE (reference sequence). V gave up 0 bases and J gave up 1 base, with 7 bases separating them. Here the CDR3 DNA reads TGTGCCAGCAGCTTGGACAGGGTCCAAGAGACCCAGTACTTC. Its protein product is CASSLDRVQETQYF. The full variable domain, completed using reference TRBV5-4 and TRBJ2-5, is ETGVTQSPTHLIKTRGQQVTLRCSSQSGHNTVSWYQQALGQGPQFIFQYYREEENGRGNFPPRFSGLQFPNYSSELNVNALELDDSALYLCASSLDRVQETQYFGPGTRLLVL.

The chain links TRBV29-1 to TRBJ1-2, with 9 nucleotides matching TRBD1. Germline V gene data show CDR1 as SQVTM and CDR2 as ANQGSEA. The J segment lost 8 bases and the V segment lost 6 bases, leaving 16 bases of the junction unmatched. CDR3 length: 15 amino acids. DNA for the CDR3: TGCAGCGTGGATTCCCGGGACAGGGCGGGCCTGGGCTACACCTTC. It codes for CSVDSRDRAGLGYTF.

The V and J genes are TRBV19 and TRBJ1-5; D unresolved. V lost 2 bases, J lost 8 bases, and 13 bases lay in between. The CDR3 totals 14 residues. Per germline, CDR1 LNHDA and CDR2 SQIVND (reference sequence). The CDR3 is CASSISAAAKPQHF. CDR3 nucleotides: TGTGCCAGTAGTATAAGTGCCGCGGCGAAGCCCCAGCATTTT. Complete variable domain (other parts from reference TRBV19 and TRBJ1-5): DGGITQSPKYLFRKEGQNVTLSCEQNLNHDAMYWYRQDPGQGLRLIYYSQIVNDFQKGDIAEGYSVSREKKESFPLTVTSAQKNPTAFYLCASSISAAAKPQHFGDGTRLSIL.

The chain has TRBV28 and TRBJ2-3, with TRBD1 matching over 11 bases. The trim removed 8 bases at V and 3 bases at J, leaving 7 bases unmatched. Looked up from germline, CDR1 is MDHEN and CDR2 is SYDVKM. The CDR3 spans 15 residues. The CDR3 DNA sequence: TGTGCCAGCTTGGACAGGGGGCAAGTGACAGATACGCAGTATTTT. Protein: CASLDRGQVTDTQYF. Combining the CDR3 with reference TRBV28 and TRBJ2-3 gives the whole variable domain DVKVTQSSRYLVKRTGEKVFLECVQDMDHENMFWYRQDPGLGLRLIYFSYDVKMKEKGDIPEGYSVSREKKERFSLILESASTNQTSMYLCASLDRGQVTDTQYFGPGTRLTVL.

V gene TRBV13 combines with J gene TRBJ1-6, with 8 nucleotides matching TRBD1. V trimming: 4 bases; J trimming: 4 bases; junction bases outside the gene matches: 9. This CDR3 has 17 amino acids. Germline-derived CDR1 and CDR2 are PRHDT and FYEKMQ (reference sequence). The CDR3 region is CASSSSQGDRYNSPLHF. The CDR3 DNA reads TGTGCCAGCAGCTCTTCACAGGGGGATAGGTATAATTCACCCCTCCACTTT.

This clone was recorded a few times. V and J are TRBV6-6 and TRBJ1-1; 7 bases are shared with TRBD1. The germline gives CDR1 MNHNY, CDR2 SVGAGI (reference sequence). Losses at the gene ends were 2 bases for V and 9 bases for J; bases not matched to a gene: 3. The CDR3 extends over 12 amino acids. The DNA of the CDR3 is TGTGCCAGCAGTTACGGGGACAGAAAAGCTTTCTTT. As protein: CASSYGDRKAFF.

The V gene is TRBV28, the J gene TRBJ2-1; D gene ambiguous. Germline loops: CDR1 MDHEN, CDR2 SYDVKM. V shed 1 base and J shed 2 bases, with 12 bases lying between them. This CDR3 contains 16 residues. CDR3 sequence reads: CASSLSVLGPYNEQFF. Written as DNA, the CDR3 is TGTGCCAGCAGTTTATCGGTCCTCGGGCCCTACAATGAGCAGTTCTTC.

The J gene is TRBJ2-2, the V gene TRBV7-9; the D is unclear. Germline CDR1 reads SEHNR; CDR2 reads FQNEAQ (reference sequence). The germline V and J ends were trimmed by 3 bases and 3 bases, with 5 bases remaining between them. The CDR3 loop spans 13 amino acids. The CDR3 region is CASSLADTGELFF. For the CDR3, the DNA is TGTGCCAGCAGCTTGGCAGACACCGGGGAGCTGTTTTTT.

The rearrangement uses TRBV13 and TRBJ2-7; D may match TRBD1 or TRBD2 (6 bases each). This CDR3 is built from 19 residues. The germline V gene encodes CDR1 PRHDT and CDR2 FYEKMQ (reference sequence). V was trimmed by 5 bases and J by 0 bases, leaving 26 bases between them. CDR3 in amino acids: CASSTRWGAGASISYEQYF. DNA of the CDR3: TGTGCCAGCAGCACCCGGTGGGGGGCAGGGGCCTCGATCTCCTACGAGCAGTACTTC.

The chain uses TRBV7-9 and TRBJ2-7; D remains ambiguous. Per germline, CDR1 SEHNR and CDR2 FQNEAQ (reference sequence). Deletions cut 2 bases from V and 0 bases from J, with 11 bases between. This CDR3 has 15 amino acids. CDR3 sequence: CASSLPRSISYEQYF. CDR3 DNA: TGTGCCAGCAGCTTACCTAGGTCAATCTCCTACGAGCAGTACTTC.

This chain's CDR3 is CASRGFYTQYF. CDR3 bases: TGTGCCAGCAGGGGATTTTATACGCAGTATTTT. The J gene is TRBJ2-3, the V gene TRBV7-2; D gene unclear. V was clipped by 6 bases and J by 7 bases, with 8 bases between them. There are 11 residues in the CDR3. Per germline, CDR1 SGHTA and CDR2 FQGNSA.

This chain connects TRBV10-3 to TRBJ2-2, with D possibly being TRBD1 or TRBD2 (6 bases each). Per the germline V gene, CDR1 is ENHRY and CDR2 is SYGVKD. This CDR3 is built from 15 residues. V was pared by 3 bases and J by 4 bases, with 12 bases between. The CDR3 DNA is TGTGCCATCAGTGAAGGAGGGGGTAGCACCGGGGAGCTGTTTTTT. Its protein product is CAISEGGGSTGELFF.

This chain uses TRBV15 with TRBJ2-5; D gene unclear. Germline loops: CDR1 LNHNV, CDR2 YYDKDF (reference sequence). This CDR3 has 15 amino acids. Between the trimmed V and J ends, which lost 1 base and 5 bases, there was a span of 14 bases. CDR3 coding DNA: TGTGCCACCAGCAGAGTTAAAGGACGGCGGGAGACCCAGTACTTC. Its translation: CATSRVKGRRETQYF.

The chain uses TRBV5-4 and TRBJ1-4; 10 bases match TRBD1. Germline trimming cut 5 bases from V and 6 bases from J; bases unmatched to any gene: 10. This CDR3 spans 16 amino acids. The germline CDR1 and CDR2 sequences are SGHNT and YYREEE (reference sequence). The CDR3 here is CASSTSRTGGDEKLFF. CDR3 sequence (DNA): TGTGCCAGCAGTACTTCTCGGACAGGGGGAGATGAAAAACTGTTTTTT.

The chain combines TRBV5-1 with TRBJ1-2; no reliable D call. V lost 5 bases, J lost 4 bases, and 12 bases lay in between. The CDR3 has 13 residues. Looked up from germline, CDR1 is SGHRS and CDR2 is YFSETQ. The CDR3 nucleotides read TGCGCCAGCAGGGATCAGAACCTCTATGGCTACACCTTC. Translated: CASRDQNLYGYTF.

This clone appeared a single time. Relative to the germline gene, one junction end is altered; a read error may explain this. The chain couples TRBV18 to TRBJ1-5; the D gene is possibly TRBD1 (5 bases). CDR3 length equals 15 residues. CDR1 is KGHSH, CDR2 LQKENI, per germline. Here the CDR3 reads CASSPRRGGVQPQHF. The CDR3 bases are TGTGCCAGCTCCCCACGCCGAGGAGGGGTTCAGCCCCAGCATTTT.

This clone was observed a handful of times. The V and J genes are TRBV19 and TRBJ2-1; D ambiguous. This CDR3 comprises 14 residues. Germline V gives CDR1 LNHDA, CDR2 SQIVND (reference sequence). V was trimmed by 9 bases and J by 0 bases, leaving 12 bases between them. For the CDR3, the DNA is TGTGCCAGCCGAGGCCCGAGCTCCTACAATGAGCAGTTCTTC. Its translation: CASRGPSSYNEQFF.

This chain links TRBV5-1 with TRBJ2-1; 7 bases are a match to TRBD2. From germline, CDR1 is SGHRS and CDR2 YFSETQ. The CDR3 loop spans 15 amino acids. Germline trimming cut 5 bases from V and 6 bases from J; bases unmatched to any gene: 11. CDR3 sequence (DNA): TGCGCCAGCAGGGTCGGGGAGGGGAGCTTCAATGAGCAGTTCTTC. This gives the protein CASRVGEGSFNEQFF.

The chain combines TRBV10-2 with TRBJ1-5; possibly TRBD1 for D (6 bases). CDR1 and CDR2 from the germline V gene are WSHSY and SAAADI. Trimming took off 8 bases at V and 6 bases at J, with 23 bases between the two ends. The CDR3 is 16 amino acids. This CDR3 reads CASGLRGNAVGQPQHF. CDR3 nucleotides: TGCGCCAGCGGCCTTAGGGGGAATGCAGTGGGTCAGCCCCAGCATTTT.